A single T cell receptor (beta chain) is shown here with its context. The record originates from a study of blood T cell repertoires in COVID-19. Study-level information: Whether acute or convalescent, the COVID-19 samples came from the United States, Italy and Spain. Nucleic acid was either cDNA or gDNA, and it came from T cells, B-cell-depleted T cells, or PBMCs.

Per the original methods: Nucleated cell number was recorded as an estimate derived from reference gene primer amplification. Repertoires were generated with immunoSEQ multiplex PCR, while TCRdb's copy carries only in-frame clones and drops some. That table supplies the V and J calls and clone size; D and trimming were determined from the DNA. The sample consists of some 31,000 clones, around 90% of them appearing once. Germline V gene data show CDR1 as LGHNA and CDR2 as YNFKEQ. V was clipped by 4 bases and J by 2 bases, with 14 bases between them. The CDR3 contains 15 residues. The chain couples TRBV4-2 to TRBJ1-1, with D unresolved. The source of this sequence is a man aged 65 to 79 with active or convalescent COVID-19. Sample: peripheral blood. The CDR3 protein is CASSLILAENTEAFF. Here the CDR3 DNA reads TGTGCCAGCAGCCTTATACTGGCGGAAAACACTGAAGCTTTCTTT.